Listed below are T cell receptor beta chains from one sample, sequenced in a study of T cells in Graves' hyperthyroidism and ophthalmopathy. One entry per CDR3 protein results from TCRdb running MiXCR on the multiplex PCR reads. The data hold around 300,000 distinct CDR3 sequences, with approximately 21% observed a single time. The sample consisted of blood. Source of these receptors: a man aged 25 to 40 with Graves' ophthalmopathy. Each CDR3 is given with its conserved first and last residue. D genes are given only for firm matches. Clone sizes are given selectively: once, few, many, or a class where the clone is expanded.

>-|TRBD1|TRBV12-3/TRBV12-4|17|TRBJ1-5
CASSLGTGFQGNQPQHF
TGTGCCAGCAGTTTAGGGACAGGATTCCAGGGCAATCAGCCCCAGCATTTT
>-|TRBD1|TRBV20-1|17|TRBJ1-5
CSARDRRQGASNQPQHF
TGCAGTGCTAGAGATCGGAGACAGGGGGCAAGCAATCAGCCCCAGCATTTT
>few|TRBD1|TRBV10-3|17|TRBJ2-1
CAISARQGGSSYNEQFF
TGTGCCATCAGTGCGCGACAGGGTGGGAGCTCCTACAATGAGCAGTTCTTC
>-|-|TRBV30|15|TRBJ1-1
CAWSVKMGLNTEAFF
TGTGCCTGGAGTGTAAAGATGGGGTTGAACACTGAAGCTTTCTTT
>once|-|TRBV9|16|TRBJ2-3
CASSVDWLALADTQYF
TGTGCCAGCAGCGTAGATTGGCTAGCGCTCGCAGATACGCAGTATTTT
>many|TRBD2|TRBV2|17|TRBJ2-1
CASSENSGRSPYNEQFF
TGTGCCAGCAGTGAGAATAGCGGGAGGTCCCCCTACAATGAGCAGTTCTTC
>-|TRBD2|TRBV6-1|19|TRBJ2-2
CASSEVGTSGGRGTGELFF
TGTGCCAGCAGTGAGGTCGGGACTAGCGGGGGTCGCGGCACCGGGGAGCTGTTTTTT
>few|-|TRBV28|12|TRBJ1-1
CASSPRQAEAFF
TGTGCCAGCAGCCCGAGGCAGGCAGAAGCTTTCTTT
>many|TRBD2|TRBV3-1|14|TRBJ2-4
CASSPSGIGDIQYF
TGTGCCAGCAGTCCTAGCGGGATAGGGGACATTCAGTACTTC
>many|-|TRBV3-1|16|TRBJ2-1
CASSSFGVPAYNEQFF
TGTGCCAGCAGCTCCTTTGGGGTGCCCGCCTACAATGAGCAGTTCTTC
>many|-|TRBV6-2/TRBV6-3|12|TRBJ2-7
CASRPPGYEQYF
TGTGCCAGCAGACCCCCCGGCTACGAGCAGTACTTC
>few|-|TRBV28|12|TRBJ1-1
CACQVGNTEAFF
TGTGCCTGCCAGGTCGGGAACACTGAAGCTTTCTTT
>few|TRBD2|TRBV12-3/TRBV12-4|18|TRBJ2-1
CASSLVPGTSGSNNEQFF
TGTGCCAGCAGTTTAGTGCCCGGGACTAGCGGATCTAACAATGAGCAGTTCTTC
>few|-|TRBV5-1|14|TRBJ2-2
CASSVDRNTGELFF
TGCGCCAGCAGCGTTGACAGAAACACCGGGGAGCTGTTTTTT
>many|TRBD2|TRBV12-3/TRBV12-4|15|TRBJ2-1
CASSFRTSAYNEQFF
TGTGCCAGCAGTTTTCGGACTAGCGCGTACAATGAGCAGTTCTTC
>many|-|TRBV28|17|TRBJ1-1
CASSSLLGGRMNTEAFF
TGTGCCAGCAGTAGTCTGCTTGGTGGACGGATGAACACTGAAGCTTTCTTT
>many|-|TRBV6-1|19|TRBJ1-2
CASSEYGWKGTDPRGGYTF
TGTGCCAGCAGTGAATATGGTTGGAAGGGTACCGACCCCCGGGGTGGCTACACCTTC
>many|-|TRBV20-1|13|TRBJ1-1
CSAEEDKNTEAFF
TGCAGTGCCGAGGAGGACAAGAACACTGAAGCTTTCTTT
>few|-|TRBV7-9|16|TRBJ2-2
CASSLVPGAAAGELFF
TGTGCCAGCAGCTTAGTACCGGGAGCCGCCGCCGGGGAGCTGTTTTTT
>-|TRBD1|TRBV7-3|15|TRBJ1-5
CASSLGQAQNQPQHF
TGTGCCAGCAGCTTAGGACAGGCCCAGAATCAGCCCCAGCATTTT
>few|-|TRBV12-3/TRBV12-4|13|TRBJ1-1
CATADRMNTEAFF
TGTGCCACCGCCGACAGAATGAACACTGAAGCTTTCTTT
>-|-|TRBV28|18|TRBJ2-1
CASSLPQVLGAVNNEQFF
TGTGCCAGCAGTTTACCCCAGGTATTGGGAGCCGTTAACAATGAGCAGTTCTTC
>few|-|TRBV6-5|14|TRBJ1-1
CASSYSDPNTEAFF
TGTGCCAGCAGTTACTCGGACCCGAACACTGAAGCTTTCTTT
>many|-|TRBV2|13|TRBJ1-5
CASTDRLNQPQHF
TGTGCCAGCACTGACAGACTCAATCAGCCCCAGCATTTT
>-|-|TRBV10-3|14|TRBJ2-7
CAISERQGPYEQYF
TGTGCCATCAGTGAGCGTCAGGGGCCCTACGAGCAGTACTTC
>many|-|TRBV28|15|TRBJ2-7
CASSLPGAQIYEQYF
TGTGCCAGCAGTCTCCCCGGAGCCCAGATCTACGAGCAGTACTTC
>few|-|TRBV30|16|TRBJ2-4
CAWSVRQPGAKNIQYF
TGTGCCTGGAGTGTCCGACAGCCCGGGGCCAAAAACATTCAGTACTTC
>-|TRBD2|TRBV20-1|13|TRBJ2-5
CSASGTSGRTQYF
TGCAGTGCTAGTGGGACTAGCGGGAGGACCCAGTACTTC
>-|TRBD2|TRBV6-2/TRBV6-3|15|TRBJ2-7
CASSYSASGSHEQYF
TGTGCCAGCAGTTACTCTGCTAGCGGTTCCCACGAGCAGTACTTC
>few|-|TRBV30|13|TRBJ1-2
CAWYPRAGRGYTF
TGTGCCTGGTACCCCCGCGCAGGGCGAGGCTACACCTTC
>many|TRBD1|TRBV5-1|15|TRBJ2-3
CASSWSGTGGDTQYF
TGCGCCAGCAGCTGGTCCGGGACAGGAGGGGATACGCAGTATTTT
>-|TRBD1|TRBV12-3/TRBV12-4|16|TRBJ2-5
CASLSPRTGEEETQYF
TGTGCCAGCCTCTCCCCGAGGACAGGGGAAGAAGAGACCCAGTACTTC
>-|TRBD2|TRBV7-9|17|TRBJ2-1
CASSLAGLAETTREQFF
TGTGCCAGCAGCTTAGCTGGGCTAGCGGAGACGACGCGGGAGCAGTTCTTC
>many|-|TRBV7-9|14|TRBJ2-3
CASSLPDFTDTQYF
TGTGCCAGCAGCTTGCCGGACTTCACAGATACGCAGTATTTT
>few|-|TRBV7-2|11|TRBJ2-7
CASSSYSAQYF
TGTGCCAGCAGCTCCTACTCGGCGCAGTACTTC
>-|TRBD1|TRBV9|15|TRBJ2-7
CASSAPGQGSYEQYF
TGTGCCAGCAGTGCGCCGGGACAGGGGTCCTACGAGCAGTACTTC
>few|TRBD2|TRBV7-2|13|TRBJ2-7
CASSSSSGSKQYF
TGTGCCAGCAGCTCCTCTAGCGGGAGTAAGCAGTACTTC
>-|TRBD1|TRBV20-1|15|TRBJ2-7
CSARSLRDSSYEQYF
TGCAGTGCTAGATCCCTCCGGGACAGCTCCTACGAGCAGTACTTC
>many|TRBD2|TRBV28|17|TRBJ2-4
CASSSGLAGSSKNIQYF
TGTGCCAGCAGTTCGGGACTAGCGGGATCTTCCAAAAACATTCAGTACTTC
>few|-|TRBV6-6|14|TRBJ1-2
CASSYSRTDYGYTF
TGTGCCAGCAGTTACTCGAGGACAGACTATGGCTACACCTTC
>many|TRBD2|TRBV12-3/TRBV12-4|16|TRBJ2-3
CASRETSGRDTDTQYF
TGTGCCAGCAGAGAGACTAGCGGGAGAGATACGGATACGCAGTATTTT
>many|-|TRBV12-5|13|TRBJ1-4
CASGLLARGELFF
TGTGCTAGTGGTTTGTTGGCTCGGGGGGAACTGTTTTTT
>-|TRBD2|TRBV12-5|17|TRBJ2-5
CASGLRPSGRFQETQYF
TGTGCTAGTGGTTTGAGGCCAAGCGGGAGATTCCAAGAGACCCAGTACTTC